The 27 T cell receptor beta chains reported below all come from one sample, sequenced in a study of blood T cell repertoires in COVID-19. Sequenced by immunoSEQ multiplex PCR; TCRdb stores in-frame clones only, minus some. The sample yields about 81,000 clones, about nine tenths seen once. The specimen was peripheral blood. The receptors come from a man in his 70s with active or convalescent COVID-19.

V is TRBV29-1 and J is TRBJ2-2; D is possibly TRBD2 (7 bases). V was pared by 7 bases and J by 0 bases, with 18 bases between. Germline CDR1 reads SQVTM; CDR2 reads ANQGSEA. This CDR3 spans 16 amino acids. The CDR3: CSARDEGGPNTGELFF. The CDR3 nucleotides read TGCAGCGCCCGGGATGAGGGGGGGCCGAACACCGGGGAGCTGTTTTTT.

The chain links TRBV6-5 to TRBJ2-5, with TRBD1 matching 9 bases. CDR1 MNHEY and CDR2 SVGAGI come from the germline V gene. V shed 7 bases and J 7 bases; nucleotides not matched to a gene: 10. The CDR3 has 14 residues. The CDR3 loop is CASITQGAPGTQYF. CDR3 bases: TGTGCCAGCATCACACAGGGGGCCCCAGGGACCCAGTACTTC.

The V gene is TRBV5-1, the J gene TRBJ1-1; perhaps TRBD1 as D (5 bases). The CDR3 has 15 amino acids. Germline-derived CDR1 and CDR2 are SGHRS and YFSETQ. V lost 0 bases to trimming and J lost 1 base, with 10 bases between them. The CDR3 reads CASSLVGGGNTEAFF. CDR3 sequence (DNA): TGCGCCAGCAGCTTGGTCGGGGGAGGGAACACTGAAGCTTTCTTT.

This chain uses TRBV5-1 with TRBJ2-5, with 9 bases lining up with TRBD1. V trimming: 4 bases; J trimming: 0 bases; junction bases outside the gene matches: 13. This CDR3 spans 18 amino acids. Germline V gives CDR1 SGHRS, CDR2 YFSETQ. The CDR3 sequence is CASSPGTGTTGNQETQYF. Written as DNA, the CDR3 is TGCGCCAGCAGCCCTGGGACAGGGACTACGGGCAACCAAGAGACCCAGTACTTC.

The gene calls are TRBV18 and TRBJ2-1; TRBD2 is a possible D gene (6 bases). The CDR3 is 16 amino acids. The germline V gene has CDR1 KGHSH and CDR2 LQKENI. Trimming left V 0 bases short and J 7 bases short, with 16 bases between. The CDR3 region has the DNA TGTGCCAGCTCACCACCGGGTGGGACTTCGTGGAATGAGCAGTTCTTC. It codes for CASSPPGGTSWNEQFF.

The chain links TRBV12-3 or TRBV12-4 to TRBJ1-5, with D perhaps matching TRBD1 (5 bases). V lost 3 bases and J 10 bases, leaving 10 bases between the germline ends. This CDR3 comprises 12 residues. The CDR3 here is CASSFDRGPQHF. CDR3 in DNA: TGTGCCAGCAGTTTTGATAGGGGTCCCCAGCATTTT.

Written as DNA, the CDR3 is TGTGCCATCAGTAATGGACAGGGTACTGAAGCTTTCTTT. Protein: CAISNGQGTEAFF. This chain joins TRBV10-3 and TRBJ1-1; TRBD1 aligns across 8 bases. The germline V gene has CDR1 ENHRY and CDR2 SYGVKD. With 5 bases clipped from V and 5 bases from J, the junction kept 4 bases outside the gene matches. This CDR3 has 13 residues.

This clone has only one observation. This chain connects TRBV7-6 to TRBJ1-3; weak D call: TRBD1 (5 bases). V gave up 3 bases and J gave up 0 bases, with 12 bases separating them. The germline gives CDR1 SGHVS, CDR2 FNYEAQ. The CDR3 sequence is 16 residues long. CDR3 in amino acids: CASSLMGEASGNTIYF. The CDR3 bases are TGTGCCAGCAGCTTGATGGGGGAGGCCTCTGGAAACACCATATATTTT.

The chain employs TRBV7-2 and TRBJ2-1; D remains unclear. With 2 bases removed from V and 2 bases from J, the gap between germline ends came to 10 bases. Germline values: CDR1 SGHTA, CDR2 FQGNSA. CDR3 length: 15 amino acids. CDR3 residues: CASSLPVGPYNEQFF. CDR3 DNA sequence: TGTGCCAGCAGCTTACCGGTGGGCCCCTACAATGAGCAGTTCTTC.

The chain is built from TRBV6-5 and TRBJ2-7; TRBD1 aligns across 8 bases. In germline, CDR1 is MNHEY, CDR2 SVGAGI. The CDR3 is 13 amino acids. The ends lost 6 bases at V and 2 bases at J; junction bases unmatched: 3. The DNA for the CDR3 is TGTGCCAGCAGACGGACAGGGACCTACGAGCAGTACTTC. This codes for CASRRTGTYEQYF.

V gene TRBV9 combines with J gene TRBJ2-3; 7 bases align to TRBD2. Losses at the gene ends were 3 bases for V and 7 bases for J; bases not matched to a gene: 5. Per germline, CDR1 SGDLS and CDR2 YYNGEE. The CDR3 is 13 residues long. The CDR3 bases are TGTGCCAGCAGCGAGGGACTAAGGAATACGCAGTATTTT. It codes for CASSEGLRNTQYF.

V and J are TRBV20-1 and TRBJ1-2; no clear D gene. CDR1 is DFQATT and CDR2 is SNEGSKA in the germline V gene (reference sequence). Trimming cost V 6 bases and J 10 bases, with 12 bases left between them. This CDR3 has 10 residues. The chain's CDR3 is CSAAGIVYTF. In nucleotides, the CDR3 is TGCAGTGCAGCGGGAATAGTCTACACCTTC.

CDR3 DNA sequence: TGTGCCATCAGTGGGAAAGGAGGGACTGAAGCTTTCTTT. Translation: CAISGKGGTEAFF. V is TRBV10-3 and J is TRBJ1-1; no reliable D call. V gave up 4 bases and J gave up 5 bases, with 11 bases separating them. Germline V gives CDR1 ENHRY, CDR2 SYGVKD. CDR3 length equals 13 residues.

This chain uses TRBV5-1 with TRBJ2-1; 11 bases agree with TRBD2. This CDR3 spans 16 amino acids. From germline, CDR1 is SGHRS and CDR2 YFSETQ. The ends lost 0 bases at V and 6 bases at J; junction bases unmatched: 5. The CDR3 spells CASSLAVAGGLNEQFF. The CDR3 nucleotides are TGCGCCAGCAGCTTGGCCGTAGCGGGGGGGCTCAATGAGCAGTTCTTC.

This chain uses TRBV19 with TRBJ1-3; the D is unclear. Germline V CDR1 and CDR2: LNHDA, SQIVND (reference sequence). The CDR3 is made up of 13 amino acids. V gave up 8 bases and J gave up 0 bases, with 8 bases separating them. The CDR3 DNA is TGTGCCAGTGGCAGGCTCTCTGGAAACACCATATATTTT. The encoded protein is CASGRLSGNTIYF.

J is TRBJ2-7 and V is TRBV6-5, with 10 bases matching TRBD2. With V trimmed by 5 bases and J by 13 bases, 11 bases remained unmatched. Germline CDR1 and CDR2: MNHEY and SVGAGI. There are 13 residues in the CDR3. The CDR3 nucleotides read TGTGCCAGCAGTCCGCGGTTAGCGGGGGGACTTTACTTC. Protein: CASSPRLAGGLYF.

The CDR3 coding sequence is TGTGCCAGCTCACCACCGGGGCCAGGAGGCTACACCTTC. Its protein product is CASSPPGPGGYTF. The chain carries TRBV18 and TRBJ1-2, with D possibly matching TRBD1 (5 bases). Trimming stripped 0 bases from V and 8 bases from J, with 10 bases between. The germline CDR1 and CDR2 sequences are KGHSH and LQKENI. CDR3 length: 13 amino acids.

CDR3 DNA sequence: TGTGCCAGCAGCGGCAGGGAAGGCACTGAAGCTTTCTTT. Its protein product is CASSGREGTEAFF. The rearrangement uses TRBV2 and TRBJ1-1, with D possibly being TRBD1 (5 bases). The CDR3 has 13 amino acids. Germline CDR1 SNHLY, CDR2 FYNNEI. The V end lost 6 bases, the J end lost 4 bases, and 12 bases lay between the germline ends.

The genes are TRBV3-1 (or the pseudogene TRBV3-2) and TRBJ2-1, with 9 bases that match TRBD1. The CDR3 contains 15 residues. V lost 5 bases and J lost 6; bases outside the gene matches: 8. The germline V gene has CDR1 LGHDT and CDR2 YNNKEL (reference sequence). This CDR3 is CASSYRDRVPNEQFF. The CDR3 nucleotides read TGTGCCAGCAGCTACAGGGACAGGGTTCCCAATGAGCAGTTCTTC.

The chain is built from TRBV3-1 (or the pseudogene TRBV3-2) and TRBJ1-5; D not certain. V was cut by 5 bases and J by 4 bases, with 9 bases left in between. Germline assignment: CDR1 LGHDT and CDR2 YNNKEL (reference sequence). CDR3 length equals 13 residues. CDR3 residues: CASSEKENQPQHF. CDR3 nucleotides: TGTGCCAGCAGCGAAAAGGAGAATCAGCCCCAGCATTTT.

The CDR3 here is CASGSLGGLATEAFF. The CDR3 nucleotides are TGTGCCAGCGGGAGTTTAGGGGGCTTGGCCACTGAAGCTTTCTTT. The J gene is TRBJ1-1, the V gene TRBV14, with TRBD1 matching over 7 bases. Trimming removed 8 bases from V and 4 bases from J; junction bases left unmatched: 13. There are 15 residues in the CDR3. Germline values: CDR1 SGHDN, CDR2 FVKESK.

The genes are TRBV15 and TRBJ2-5; 8 bases line up with TRBD2. Germline assignment: CDR1 LNHNV and CDR2 YYDKDF (reference sequence). With 7 bases clipped from V and 4 bases from J, the junction kept 8 bases outside the gene matches. This CDR3 has 14 amino acids. For the CDR3, the DNA is TGTGCCACCACCGGAGGCGGGGGGTCAGAGACCCAGTACTTC. Residues: CATTGGGGSETQYF.

This clone was seen only a few times. V is TRBV2 and J is TRBJ2-7; tentatively, D is TRBD1 (6 bases). The V and J ends lost 3 bases and 0 bases respectively, with 12 bases between them. The CDR3 is 15 amino acids. The germline gives CDR1 SNHLY, CDR2 FYNNEI. CDR3 DNA: TGTGCCAGCAGTGAGGAGCAGGGGAGCTCCTACGAGCAGTACTTC. It translates to CASSEEQGSSYEQYF.

Here the CDR3 reads CASSSIPGNEKLFF. CDR3 coding DNA: TGTGCCAGCAGCTCAATCCCAGGGAATGAAAAACTGTTTTTT. The rearrangement uses TRBV7-9 and TRBJ1-4; weak D call: TRBD1 (5 bases). The CDR3 contains 14 residues. V gave up 4 bases and J gave up 5 bases, with 11 bases separating them. Germline V gene lookup returns CDR1 SEHNR and CDR2 FQNEAQ (reference sequence).

The chain joins TRBV28 to TRBJ1-2; D perhaps matches TRBD1 (5 bases). CDR3 length: 17 amino acids. V gave up 5 bases and J gave up 0 bases, with 19 bases separating them. Germline CDR1 reads MDHEN; CDR2 reads SYDVKM. The CDR3 DNA reads as TGTGCCAGCAGTCCACCCTCTTTGACAGCAACTAACTATGGCTACACCTTC. This gives the protein CASSPPSLTATNYGYTF.

This sequence joins TRBV5-5 and TRBJ1-6; 8 nucleotides agree with TRBD1. Germline values: CDR1 SGHKS, CDR2 YYEKEE (reference sequence). There are 15 residues in the CDR3. J gave up 10 bases and V 4 bases, and 10 bases lay outside the gene matches. The CDR3 protein is CASSQEDRAISPLHF. Written as DNA, the CDR3 is TGTGCCAGCAGCCAAGAGGACAGGGCTATATCACCCCTCCACTTT. The entire variable domain, with the rest obtained from reference TRBV5-5 and TRBJ1-6, is as follows: DAGVTQSPTHLIKTRGQQVTLRCSPISGHKSVSWYQQVLGQGPQFIFQYYEKEERGRGNFPDRFSARQFPNYSSELNVNALLLGDSALYLCASSQEDRAISPLHFGNGTRLTVT.

The rearrangement joins TRBV7-9 to TRBJ2-5, with 9 bases aligning to TRBD1. The CDR3 totals 15 residues. Germline V gives CDR1 SEHNR, CDR2 FQNEAQ (reference sequence). V lost 7 bases and J lost 5; bases outside the gene matches: 11. The CDR3 reads CASTPLQGAQETQYF. For the CDR3, the DNA is TGTGCCAGCACCCCTTTACAGGGGGCGCAGGAGACCCAGTACTTC.